This TCR beta chain was documented in a study of graft-versus-host responses after intestinal transplantation (TCRdb year 2021). Context from the whole study: The transplants that recipients got were multivisceral, liver-intestinal, or isolated intestinal. Bulk TCR-beta CDR3 sequencing was used to track graft-versus-host and host-versus-graft alloreactive T cell clones in the graft, circulation and bone marrow after intestinal transplantation. Instead of going to the commercial service, samples from a few later patients were sequenced in-house on an Illumina MiSeq and processed with MiXCR. Every recipient was given anti-thymocyte globulin induction, then maintenance tacrolimus and steroids for around three years. A cohort of approximately 24 intestinal transplant recipients, including one retransplant, was enrolled, and 3 patients lacking pretransplant specimens were excluded. Alloreactive clones were identified by sequencing pre-transplant mixed lymphocyte reaction products and comparing these products with unstimulated pre-transplant donor and recipient T cells. A peak of at least 4% donor T cells among recipient peripheral blood mononuclear cells was the definition used for donor T cell macrochimerism. On the study overall, not on this receptor specifically: GvH clones were detected in recipient bone marrow, and some of these GvH clones were observed earlier in ileal mucosa or blood, consistent with an intestinal mucosal origin. Patients with donor T cell macrochimerism had high GvH to HvG T cell clonal ratios in their allografts. Early after transplant, declines in HvG clones were associated with peak levels of circulating GvH clones. Conclusions were limited by the relatively low number and heterogeneity of intestinal transplant patients.

For this clone: Its recognized antigen is unknown. Within one base of it there is no much larger clone, and no base qualities were kept.

From a lookup of the germline V gene (reference sequence), CDR1 and CDR2 are SGHNT and YYREEE. Germline trimming amounts to 4 bases on V and 4 bases on J, with 14 as the count of junction bases outside the gene matches. The CDR3, cysteine through phenylalanine, is 16 amino acids long. Here the CDR3 DNA is all that survives: 48 bases in frame from base 1. The meaning of the sample's time point label: cells obtained before transplantation from donor or recipient. CD3+CD4+ and CD3+CD8+ populations were FACS-sorted from unstimulated pre-transplant donor and recipient cells taken from spleen or lymph nodes. The library came from the immunoSEQ multiplex PCR assay. In most patients, genomic DNA was isolated using the Qiagen DNeasy Blood and Tissue Kit and sent frozen to Adaptive Biotechnologies for TCR sequencing. Adaptive Biotechnologies carried out high-throughput TCR-beta CDR3 sequencing of genomic DNA for most patients. Under the source paper's analysis protocol: Adaptive's ImmunoSEQ software was the source of the TCR sequencing data for 18 patients, while a few other patients were processed with MiXCR and VDJtools. To correct CD4 versus CD8 sorting errors, any sequence found in both subsets at a frequency ratio below 5:1 was removed. CDR3 nucleotide sequences shared between donor and recipient were removed because their origin could not be assigned. To count as alloreactive, a clone needed at least 2-fold expansion over unstimulated cells and a minimum CFSE-low frequency of 0.002% (template counts) or 0.001% (read counts). Mappable clones were those detected in sequenced pre-transplant spleen, lymph node, or MLR CFSE-low populations of the donor or recipient. Cumulative frequency of alloreactive clones was calculated as a percentage of all sequences weighted by copy number. The table comes from immuneACCESS by way of TCRdb, which keeps in-frame sequences with V and J called. Part of the clones is missing from these tables; in studies checked, under half for an unresolved V gene and the rest for unknown reasons. V, J and clone size derive from that table, while D and trimming were established from the DNA sequence. For this sample the table gives over 120,000 clones, of which about 93% were detected only once. The ten largest clones add up to about 0.18% of the sample.

The receptor comes from a human donor who received an intestinal transplant. Recombination connected TRBV5-4 to TRBJ2-7; the junction holds 7 bases that match TRBD2. Sequencing was performed on unstimulated CD4+ T cells sorted from spleen or lymph node cells, taken before intestinal transplant. Read as DNA, the sequence is TGTGCCAGCAGCCCCCCGCCTCTAGCGGCCGATTACGAGCAGTACTTC. This sequence encodes CASSPPPLAADYEQYF. With the rest looked up from the reference TRBV5-4 and TRBJ2-7 genes rather than sequenced, the full variable domain is ETGVTQSPTHLIKTRGQQVTLRCSSQSGHNTVSWYQQALGQGPQFIFQYYREEENGRGNFPPRFSGLQFPNYSSELNVNALELDDSALYLCASSPPPLAADYEQYFGPGTRLTVT.